The 31 T cell receptor beta chains presented below share a single source sample, sequenced in a study of T cells in Graves' hyperthyroidism and ophthalmopathy. Amplified TCR beta CDR3 regions came from RNA transcripts. A first-round RT-PCR of the TCR CDR3 used the HTBI primer set. TCRdb re-derived calls from the multiplex PCR reads in MiXCR, one entry per CDR3 protein. The repertoire holds roughly 700,000 distinct CDR3 sequences, with around a sixth as singletons. The material sequenced was blood. Receptors were obtained from a man aged 50 to 60 with Graves' hyperthyroidism.

In its sample, this clonotype was seen a few times. The rearrangement joins TRBV28 to TRBJ2-2, with 9 positions matching TRBD1. This CDR3 contains 14 residues. Germline V lookup: CDR1 MDHEN, CDR2 SYDVKM. Trimming at V came to 7 bases and at J to 13 bases, leaving 13 bases not matched to a gene. The DNA of the CDR3 is TGTGCCAGCAAGTCCCCCGGGACAGGGTATGGGCTGTTTTTT. Translation gives CASKSPGTGYGLFF.

This clonotype was counted only a few times. The gene calls are TRBV5-1 and TRBJ1-2, with D unresolved. V lost 6 bases, J lost 3 bases, and 15 bases lay in between. The CDR3 consists of 14 residues. The germline gives CDR1 SGHRS, CDR2 YFSETQ. CDR3: CASKAIGRDYGYTF. CDR3 DNA sequence: TGCGCCAGCAAGGCTATCGGTAGGGACTATGGCTACACCTTC.

The chain joins TRBV19 to TRBJ2-5; D is perhaps TRBD2 (6 bases). V was cut by 4 bases and J by 1 base, with 10 bases left in between. The CDR3 contains 14 residues. Germline V gene lookup returns CDR1 LNHDA and CDR2 SQIVND (reference sequence). This CDR3 is CASSTATSQETQYF. The CDR3 DNA reads as TGTGCCAGTAGTACGGCGACTAGCCAAGAGACCCAGTACTTC. The full variable domain, rest sourced from reference TRBV19 and TRBJ2-5, is DGGITQSPKYLFRKEGQNVTLSCEQNLNHDAMYWYRQDPGQGLRLIYYSQIVNDFQKGDIAEGYSVSREKKESFPLTVTSAQKNPTAFYLCASSTATSQETQYFGPGTRLLVL.

This clonotype showed up just a few times. A much larger clone lies one base from this, so it may be a read error. V usage is TRBV12-5 and J usage is TRBJ1-1; unclear D gene. CDR1 and CDR2 (germline): LGHNT, FRNRAP. The CDR3 sequence is 13 residues long. The CDR3 spells CASGKDALGETFF. The DNA of the CDR3 is TGTGCTAGTGGGAAGGACGCCCTCGGTGAAACTTTCTTT.

The V gene is TRBV27, the J gene TRBJ2-1, with a tentative D call TRBD2 (6 bases). V lost 3 bases and J 13 bases, leaving 25 bases between the germline ends. This CDR3 is 16 amino acids long. Germline values: CDR1 MNHEY, CDR2 SMNVEV (reference sequence). The CDR3 DNA reads as TGTGCCAGCAGTTTCATCTTTACGGAGGTCGGGAGTGTTCAGTTCTTC. The encoded protein is CASSFIFTEVGSVQFF.

The sample holds many counts of this clonotype. The chain combines TRBV6-1 with TRBJ1-1, with D perhaps matching TRBD1 (5 bases). This CDR3 is 15 amino acids long. V lost 5 bases and J 0 bases, leaving 13 bases between the germline ends. The germline gives CDR1 MNHNS, CDR2 SASEGT. CDR3 loop: CASSWGEGVNTEAFF. The CDR3 DNA reads TGTGCCAGCAGTTGGGGCGAAGGAGTGAACACTGAAGCTTTCTTT.

This clonotype occurred a few times. The chain is built from TRBV7-2 and TRBJ2-1; maybe TRBD2 (5 bases). The ends were cut back, 1 base at V and 9 bases at J, with 10 bases in the middle. Germline V gene sequence: CDR1 SGHTA, CDR2 FQGNSA. The CDR3 runs 13 residues. This chain's CDR3 is CASSLVLDGEQFF. In DNA, the CDR3 is TGTGCCAGCAGCTTAGTACTAGATGGTGAGCAGTTCTTC.

The J gene is TRBJ2-1, the V gene TRBV24-1; TRBD2 is a possible D gene (5 bases). CDR1 is KGHDR, CDR2 SFDVKD, per germline. The ends were cut back, 1 base at V and 9 bases at J, with 15 bases in the middle. CDR3 size: 15 residues. CDR3 region: CATSDFLRGSTEQFF. The CDR3 DNA follows: TGTGCCACCAGTGATTTCCTCCGAGGGTCGACTGAGCAGTTCTTC.

A word on this clonotype: Since the CDR3 does not end with the conserved phenylalanine or tryptophan, this likely comes from a read error. The chain recombines TRBV28 with TRBJ2-7, with D unresolved. The CDR3 has 14 amino acids. V lost 7 bases, J lost 5 bases, and 18 bases lay in between. CDR1 is MDHEN and CDR2 is SYDVKM in the germline V gene. The DNA of the CDR3 is TGTGCCAGCACGGCCCTGAGAATGTTCGACGAGCAGTACCTC. It yields the protein CASTALRMFDEQYL.

This clonotype turned up a few times. V and J are TRBV3-1 and TRBJ2-1, with 8 bases fitting TRBD2. Germline V lookup: CDR1 LGHDT, CDR2 YNNKEL (reference sequence). CDR3 length equals 16 residues. Trimming removed 2 bases from V and 0 bases from J; junction bases left unmatched: 3. The CDR3, as DNA: TGTGCCAGCAGCCAATTGAGCGGGAGCTCCTACAATGAGCAGTTCTTC. It codes for CASSQLSGSSYNEQFF.

This clonotype has a handful of counts. This chain uses TRBV6-5 with TRBJ1-5; D uncertain. Trimming cost V 0 bases and J 3 bases, with 6 bases left between them. This CDR3 comprises 14 residues. The germline gives CDR1 MNHEY, CDR2 SVGAGI. The CDR3 DNA reads as TGTGCCAGCAGTTACTCAGGGATCAATCAGCCCCAGCATTTT. Amino acids: CASSYSGINQPQHF.

This clonotype was counted at least ten times. Written as DNA, the CDR3 is TGTGCCAGCAGCGTAGCATCTGGGGCTAGCGTCCTCCAAGAGACCCAGTACTTC. Translating gives CASSVASGASVLQETQYF. The J gene is TRBJ2-5, the V gene TRBV9, with D possibly being TRBD2 (6 bases). Germline V CDR1 and CDR2: SGDLS, YYNGEE. The ends were cut back, 0 bases at V and 1 base at J, with 19 bases in the middle. The CDR3 has 18 residues.

This clonotype has at least ten counts. The chain joins TRBV6-2 or TRBV6-3 to TRBJ2-1, with 10 bases identical to TRBD1. The germline gives CDR1 MNHEY, CDR2 SVGEGT. This CDR3 contains 16 residues. The junction had 6 bases not matched to a gene; V was cut back by 5 bases and J by 2 bases. In nucleotides, the CDR3 is TGTGCCAGCAGTCTCCGGGACAGGGGACCCTACAATGAGCAGTTCTTC. It specifies CASSLRDRGPYNEQFF.

This sequence joins TRBV2 and TRBJ2-1, with 10 bases fitting TRBD2. V trimming: 7 bases; J trimming: 3 bases; junction bases outside the gene matches: 6. This CDR3 comprises 15 residues. Germline loops: CDR1 SNHLY, CDR2 FYNNEI. CDR3 sequence: CASTELAGVYNEQFF. The CDR3 DNA follows: TGTGCCAGCACGGAGCTAGCGGGAGTCTACAATGAGCAGTTCTTC.

This clonotype came up many times. The V gene is TRBV11-3, the J gene TRBJ2-5; D might be TRBD2 (6 bases). Germline V gene data show CDR1 as SGHNT and CDR2 as YENEEA. V was clipped by 6 bases and J by 0 bases, with 14 bases between them. The CDR3 spans 15 residues. CDR3 coding DNA: TGTGCCAGCAGTCCGGGGACTCCATACCAAGAGACCCAGTACTTC. Protein product: CASSPGTPYQETQYF.

This clonotype was counted at least ten times. This CDR3 is CASSLQGASTEAFF. The DNA of the CDR3 is TGTGCCAGCAGTCTTCAGGGGGCTAGCACTGAAGCTTTCTTT. V usage is TRBV11-2 and J usage is TRBJ1-1, with 8 bases aligning to TRBD1. V shed 6 bases, J shed 4 bases, and the junction held 7 bases outside the gene matches. The V gene's germline CDR1 is SGHAT and CDR2 FQNNGV. CDR3 length: 14 amino acids. Full variable domain (remainder filled in from reference TRBV11-2 and TRBJ1-1): EAGVAQSPRYKIIEKRQSVAFWCNPISGHATLYWYQQILGQGPKLLIQFQNNGVVDDSQLPKDRFSAERLKGVDSTLKIQPAKLEDSAVYLCASSLQGASTEAFFGQGTRLTVV.

This clonotype was seen ten or more times. The chain uses TRBV30 and TRBJ2-7, with D possibly TRBD2 on 5 matching bases. The CDR3 contains 16 residues. Trimming removed 0 bases at V and 0 bases at J, with 15 bases between. Germline V lookup: CDR1 GTSNPN, CDR2 SVGIG (reference sequence). The CDR3 DNA reads as TGTGCCTGGAGTGTACTAGGAGCCGTGAGCTCCTACGAGCAGTACTTC. The encoded protein is CAWSVLGAVSSYEQYF.

This clonotype was recorded many times. This chain joins TRBV6-2 or TRBV6-3 and TRBJ1-1; 11 bases fit TRBD1. Germline lookup yields CDR1 MNHEY and CDR2 SVGEGT. Losses at the gene ends were 6 bases for V and 3 bases for J; bases not matched to a gene: 12. The CDR3 extends over 17 amino acids. The CDR3 protein is CASRSRDRGIKDTEAFF. The DNA of the CDR3 is TGTGCCAGCAGGTCAAGGGACAGGGGGATAAAGGACACTGAAGCTTTCTTT.

This clonotype was seen many times. The chain joins TRBV6-1 to TRBJ1-1, with no clear D. The V and J ends lost 5 bases and 0 bases respectively, with 16 bases between them. The CDR3 runs to 16 residues. From germline, CDR1 is MNHNS and CDR2 SASEGT. CDR3 protein: CASSFITPPLNTEAFF. CDR3 nucleotide sequence: TGTGCCAGCAGTTTTATCACCCCGCCTTTGAACACTGAAGCTTTCTTT.

This clonotype has a count of ten or more. The J gene is TRBJ2-1, the V gene TRBV2, with TRBD2 matching 11 bases. J lost 11 bases, V lost 2 bases, and 2 bases had no gene match. This CDR3 region has 13 residues. CDR1 is SNHLY and CDR2 is FYNNEI in the germline V gene. CDR3 region: CASSELAGGQQFF. As DNA, the CDR3 is TGTGCCAGCAGTGAACTAGCGGGAGGTCAGCAGTTCTTC.

Ten or more counts support this clonotype. The chain uses TRBV2 and TRBJ2-1, with TRBD2 matching 7 bases. After removal of 6 bases from V and 3 bases from J, the junction contained 11 bases not matched to a gene. Germline CDR1 and CDR2: SNHLY and FYNNEI. This CDR3 region has 16 residues. In DNA, the CDR3 is TGTGCCAGCAGGGGAGGGAGGGAGACACACTACAATGAGCAGTTCTTC. This codes for CASRGGRETHYNEQFF.

This clonotype was observed a handful of times. The V gene is TRBV3-1, the J gene TRBJ2-7; unclear D gene. Germline V gives CDR1 LGHDT, CDR2 YNNKEL (reference sequence). The CDR3 has 17 amino acids. The V and J ends lost 0 bases and 4 bases respectively, with 19 bases between them. The CDR3 coding sequence is TGTGCCAGCAGCCAAGATTTCTTTACTGCGGAACCATACGAGCAGTACTTC. It is translated as CASSQDFFTAEPYEQYF.

The sample holds a few counts of this clonotype. CDR3 loop: CAISEPGTSGYNEQFF. In DNA form, the CDR3 reads TGTGCCATCAGTGAACCCGGGACTAGCGGCTACAATGAGCAGTTCTTC. The J gene is TRBJ2-1, the V gene TRBV10-3; 11 bases agree with TRBD2. The CDR3 is made up of 16 amino acids. Germline trimming cut 3 bases from V and 3 bases from J; bases unmatched to any gene: 4. In germline, CDR1 is ENHRY, CDR2 SYGVKD.

This clonotype has a count of ten or more. This sequence joins TRBV29-1 and TRBJ1-1; possible D gene TRBD1, 5 bases. Germline V gene sequence: CDR1 SQVTM, CDR2 ANQGSEA. The CDR3 totals 14 residues. Deletions cut 4 bases from V and 0 bases from J, with 12 bases between. The CDR3 loop is CSVGDSFMNTEAFF. CDR3 coding DNA: TGCAGCGTTGGCGACAGTTTCATGAACACTGAAGCTTTCTTT.

This clonotype was seen ten or more times. V gene TRBV2 combines with J gene TRBJ2-2; unclear D gene. Germline lookup yields CDR1 SNHLY and CDR2 FYNNEI. The CDR3 sequence is 15 residues long. With 7 bases removed from V and 0 bases from J, the gap between germline ends came to 12 bases. The CDR3 reads CASTPFLANTGELFF. CDR3 nucleotide sequence: TGTGCCAGCACCCCCTTTTTGGCGAACACCGGGGAGCTGTTTTTT.

This clonotype turned up a few times. CDR3 sequence reads: CAWSGPDATSGSLRSYEQYF. Here the CDR3 DNA reads TGTGCCTGGAGTGGCCCCGATGCGACTAGCGGAAGCCTAAGATCCTACGAGCAGTACTTC. The rearrangement links TRBV30 to TRBJ2-7, with 9 bases identical to TRBD2. This CDR3 has 20 amino acids. Germline CDR1 GTSNPN, CDR2 SVGIG (reference sequence). The V gene end was trimmed by 1 base and the J gene end by 1 base; junction bases not matched to a gene: 20.

This clonotype was seen at least ten times. The chain employs TRBV28 and TRBJ2-4; 8 positions match TRBD1. V shed 6 bases and J 1 base; nucleotides not matched to a gene: 5. The V gene's germline CDR1 is MDHEN and CDR2 SYDVKM. The CDR3 consists of 15 residues. The CDR3 spells CASSDRGRAKNIQYF. CDR3 coding DNA: TGTGCCAGCAGCGACAGGGGTAGGGCCAAAAACATTCAGTACTTC.

In its sample, this clonotype was seen many times. The chain combines TRBV13 with TRBJ2-7; 8 bases match TRBD2. There are 13 residues in the CDR3. After removal of 6 bases from V and 6 bases from J, the junction contained 7 bases not matched to a gene. Germline CDR1 and CDR2: PRHDT and FYEKMQ (reference sequence). CDR3 loop: CASSIPGGSEQYF. In DNA form, the CDR3 reads TGTGCCAGCAGTATACCGGGGGGGTCCGAGCAGTACTTC.

The sample holds many counts of this clonotype. V gene TRBV6-1 combines with J gene TRBJ2-7; 8 bases fit TRBD2. CDR3 length equals 14 residues. Germline CDR1 and CDR2: MNHNS and SASEGT. J gave up 4 bases and V 5 bases, and 7 bases lay outside the gene matches. The CDR3 region has the DNA TGTGCCAGCAGTACGGGACTAGGACCTTACGAGCAGTACTTC. Its protein is CASSTGLGPYEQYF.

This clonotype has just a few counts. The rearrangement uses TRBV24-1 and TRBJ2-1; D is perhaps TRBD2 (6 bases). The CDR3 is 16 amino acids. The ends were cut back, 6 bases at V and 0 bases at J, with 14 bases in the middle. Germline assignment: CDR1 KGHDR and CDR2 SFDVKD. The CDR3 loop is CATSRAGLSSYNEQFF. The CDR3, as DNA: TGTGCCACCAGTCGGGCGGGGTTGAGCTCCTACAATGAGCAGTTCTTC.

The chain combines TRBV19 with TRBJ1-5, with TRBD1 matching 9 bases. CDR1 and CDR2 (germline): LNHDA, SQIVND (reference sequence). The CDR3 sequence is 16 residues long. The J segment lost 2 bases and the V segment lost 5 bases, leaving 7 bases of the junction unmatched. CDR3 in amino acids: CASSFLDRGGNQPQHF. For the CDR3, the DNA is TGTGCCAGTAGTTTCCTGGACAGGGGCGGCAATCAGCCCCAGCATTTT.